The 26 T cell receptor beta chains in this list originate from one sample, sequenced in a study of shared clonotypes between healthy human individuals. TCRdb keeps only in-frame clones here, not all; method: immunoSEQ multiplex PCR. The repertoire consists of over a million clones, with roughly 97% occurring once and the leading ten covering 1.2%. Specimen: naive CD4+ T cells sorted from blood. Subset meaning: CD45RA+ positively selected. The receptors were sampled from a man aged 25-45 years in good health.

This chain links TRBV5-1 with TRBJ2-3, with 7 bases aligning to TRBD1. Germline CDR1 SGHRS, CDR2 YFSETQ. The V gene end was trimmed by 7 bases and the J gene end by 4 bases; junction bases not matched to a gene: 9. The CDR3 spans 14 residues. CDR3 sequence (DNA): TGCGCCAGCTCCTCCGGGACAGCCGCAGATACGCAGTATTTT. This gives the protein CASSSGTAADTQYF.

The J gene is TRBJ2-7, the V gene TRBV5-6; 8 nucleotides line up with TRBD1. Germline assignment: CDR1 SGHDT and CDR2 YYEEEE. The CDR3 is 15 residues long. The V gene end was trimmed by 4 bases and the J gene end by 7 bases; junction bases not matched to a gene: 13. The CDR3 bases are TGTGCCAGCAGCAGGAAAGACAGGGGAGGCAGGGAGCAGTACTTC. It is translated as CASSRKDRGGREQYF.

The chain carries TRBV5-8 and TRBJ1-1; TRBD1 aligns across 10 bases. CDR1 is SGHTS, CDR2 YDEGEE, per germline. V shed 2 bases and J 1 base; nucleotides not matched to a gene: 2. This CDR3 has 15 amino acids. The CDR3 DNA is TGTGCCAGCAGCTTTCGGACAGGGGGGAACACTGAAGCTTTCTTT. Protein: CASSFRTGGNTEAFF.

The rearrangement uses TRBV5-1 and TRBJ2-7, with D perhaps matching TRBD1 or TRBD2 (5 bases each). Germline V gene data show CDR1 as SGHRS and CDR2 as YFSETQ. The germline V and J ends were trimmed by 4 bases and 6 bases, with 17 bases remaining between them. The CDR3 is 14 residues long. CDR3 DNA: TGCGCCAGCAGCGCCAGGCCCCGGGGCAGCGAGCAGTACTTC. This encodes CASSARPRGSEQYF.

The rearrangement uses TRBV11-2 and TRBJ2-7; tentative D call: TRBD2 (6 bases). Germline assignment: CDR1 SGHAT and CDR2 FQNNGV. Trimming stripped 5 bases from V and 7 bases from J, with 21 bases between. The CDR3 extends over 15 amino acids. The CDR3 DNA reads TGTGCCAGCAGCCCCCTGGCTAGCGCCTACTCGGAGCAGTACTTC. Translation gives CASSPLASAYSEQYF.

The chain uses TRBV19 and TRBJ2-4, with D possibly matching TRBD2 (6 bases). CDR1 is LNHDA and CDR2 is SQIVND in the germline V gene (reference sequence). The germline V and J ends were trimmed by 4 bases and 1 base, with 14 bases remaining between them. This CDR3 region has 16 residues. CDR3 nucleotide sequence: TGTGCCAGTAGTACCCCCGGGAGTAGGGCCAAAAACATTCAGTACTTC. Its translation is CASSTPGSRAKNIQYF.

The DNA of the CDR3 is TGTGCCAGCAGCTTAGGGGGGGTAAGCTCCTACAATGAGCAGTTCTTC. It yields the protein CASSLGGVSSYNEQFF. V gene TRBV11-2 combines with J gene TRBJ2-1; D is possibly TRBD2 (6 bases). Germline CDR1 is SGHAT and CDR2 is FQNNGV. Trimming pared 1 base from V and 0 bases from J, leaving 10 bases between. This CDR3 is 16 amino acids long.

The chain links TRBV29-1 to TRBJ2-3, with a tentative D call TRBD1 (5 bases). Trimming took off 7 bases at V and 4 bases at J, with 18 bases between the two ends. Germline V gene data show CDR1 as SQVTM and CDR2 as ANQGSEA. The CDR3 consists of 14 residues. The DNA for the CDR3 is TGCAGCGCTAAAGAAAGGGGCGAGGCAGATACGCAGTATTTT. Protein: CSAKERGEADTQYF.

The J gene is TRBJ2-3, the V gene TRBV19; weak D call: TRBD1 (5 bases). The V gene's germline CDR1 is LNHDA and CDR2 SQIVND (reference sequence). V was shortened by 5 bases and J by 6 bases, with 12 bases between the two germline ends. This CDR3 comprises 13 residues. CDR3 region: CASSAGRGDTQYF. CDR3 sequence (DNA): TGTGCCAGTAGTGCAGGGCGTGGGGATACGCAGTATTTT.

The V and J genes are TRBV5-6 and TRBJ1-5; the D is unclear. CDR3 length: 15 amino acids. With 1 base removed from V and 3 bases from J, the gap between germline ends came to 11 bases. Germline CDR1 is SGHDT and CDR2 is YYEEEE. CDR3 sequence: CASSLWRSHNQPQHF. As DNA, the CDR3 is TGTGCCAGCAGCTTGTGGCGCAGCCACAATCAGCCCCAGCATTTT.

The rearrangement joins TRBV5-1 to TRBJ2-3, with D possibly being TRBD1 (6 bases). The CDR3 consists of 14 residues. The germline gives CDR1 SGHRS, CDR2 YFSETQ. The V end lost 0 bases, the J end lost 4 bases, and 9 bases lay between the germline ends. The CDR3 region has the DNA TGCGCCAGCAGCTTGGGGGGGCCTGCAGATACGCAGTATTTT. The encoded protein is CASSLGGPADTQYF.

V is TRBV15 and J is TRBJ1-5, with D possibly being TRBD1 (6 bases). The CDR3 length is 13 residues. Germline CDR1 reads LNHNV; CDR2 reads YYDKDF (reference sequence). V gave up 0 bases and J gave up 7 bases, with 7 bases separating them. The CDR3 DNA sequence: TGTGCCACCAGCAGAGAACAGGGACAGCCCCAGCATTTT. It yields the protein CATSREQGQPQHF.

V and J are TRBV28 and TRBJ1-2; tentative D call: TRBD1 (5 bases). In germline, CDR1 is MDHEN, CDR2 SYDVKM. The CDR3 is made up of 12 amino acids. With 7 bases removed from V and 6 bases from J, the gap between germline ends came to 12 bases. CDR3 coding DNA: TGTGCCAGCAAACTGGGAGGGGATGGCTACACCTTC. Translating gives CASKLGGDGYTF.

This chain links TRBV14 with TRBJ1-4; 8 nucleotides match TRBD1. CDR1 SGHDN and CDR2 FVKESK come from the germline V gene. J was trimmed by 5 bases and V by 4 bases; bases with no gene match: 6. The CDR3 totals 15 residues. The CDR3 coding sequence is TGTGCCAGCAGCCCACGACAGGGGATCAATGAAAAACTGTTTTTT. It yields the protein CASSPRQGINEKLFF.

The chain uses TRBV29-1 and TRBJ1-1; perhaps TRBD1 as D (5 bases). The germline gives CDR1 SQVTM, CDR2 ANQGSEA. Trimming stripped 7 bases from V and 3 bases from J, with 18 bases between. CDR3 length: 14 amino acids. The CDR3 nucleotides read TGCAGCGGGGGTGTCGGGGGAACGGACACTGAAGCTTTCTTT. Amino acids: CSGGVGGTDTEAFF.

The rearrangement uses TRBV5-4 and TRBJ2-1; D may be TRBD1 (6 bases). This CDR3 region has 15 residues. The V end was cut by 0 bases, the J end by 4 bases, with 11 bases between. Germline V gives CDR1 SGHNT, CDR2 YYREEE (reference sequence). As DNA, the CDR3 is TGTGCCAGCAGCTTGGTCGGGACACTATACAATGAGCAGTTCTTC. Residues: CASSLVGTLYNEQFF.

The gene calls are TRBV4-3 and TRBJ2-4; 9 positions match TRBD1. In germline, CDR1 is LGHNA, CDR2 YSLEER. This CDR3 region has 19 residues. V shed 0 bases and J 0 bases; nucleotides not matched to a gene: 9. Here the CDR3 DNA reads TGCGCCAGCAGCCAAGATCGGAACAGGGGGCAGCTAGCCAAAAACATTCAGTACTTC. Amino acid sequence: CASSQDRNRGQLAKNIQYF.

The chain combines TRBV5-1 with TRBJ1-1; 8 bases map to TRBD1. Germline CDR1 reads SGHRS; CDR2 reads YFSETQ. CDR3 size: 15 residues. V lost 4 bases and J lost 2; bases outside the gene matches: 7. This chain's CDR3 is CASSVDRALNTEAFF. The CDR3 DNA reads TGCGCCAGCAGCGTGGACAGGGCCTTAAACACTGAAGCTTTCTTT.

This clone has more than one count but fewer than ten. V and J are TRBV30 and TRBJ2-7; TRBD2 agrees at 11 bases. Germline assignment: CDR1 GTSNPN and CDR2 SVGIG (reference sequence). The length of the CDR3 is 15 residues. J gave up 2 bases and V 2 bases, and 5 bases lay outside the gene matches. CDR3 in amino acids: CAWSQTSGSPYEQYF. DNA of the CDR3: TGTGCCTGGAGTCAAACTAGCGGGAGTCCCTACGAGCAGTACTTC. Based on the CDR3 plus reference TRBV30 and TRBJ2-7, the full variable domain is SQTIHQWPATLVQPVGSPLSLECTVEGTSNPNLYWYRQAAGRGLQLLFYSVGIGQISSEVPQNLSASRPQDRQFILSSKKLLLSDSGFYLCAWSQTSGSPYEQYFGPGTRLTVT.

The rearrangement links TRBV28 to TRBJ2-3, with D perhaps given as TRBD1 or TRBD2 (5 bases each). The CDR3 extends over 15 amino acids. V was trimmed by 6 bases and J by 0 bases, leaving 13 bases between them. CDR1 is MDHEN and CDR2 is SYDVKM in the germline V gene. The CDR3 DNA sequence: TGTGCCAGCAGGCGTAGGGACCATAGCACAGATACGCAGTATTTT. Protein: CASRRRDHSTDTQYF.

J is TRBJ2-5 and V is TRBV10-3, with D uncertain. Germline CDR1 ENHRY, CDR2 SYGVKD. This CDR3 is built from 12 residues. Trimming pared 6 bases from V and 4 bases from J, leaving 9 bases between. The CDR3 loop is CAISGYLETQYF. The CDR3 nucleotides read TGTGCCATCAGCGGGTATCTAGAGACCCAGTACTTC.

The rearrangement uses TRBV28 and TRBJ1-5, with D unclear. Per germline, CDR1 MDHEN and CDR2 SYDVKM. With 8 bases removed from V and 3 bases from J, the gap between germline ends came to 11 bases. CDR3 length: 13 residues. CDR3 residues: CASSHFVNQPQHF. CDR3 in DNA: TGTGCCAGCTCCCACTTCGTCAATCAGCCCCAGCATTTT.

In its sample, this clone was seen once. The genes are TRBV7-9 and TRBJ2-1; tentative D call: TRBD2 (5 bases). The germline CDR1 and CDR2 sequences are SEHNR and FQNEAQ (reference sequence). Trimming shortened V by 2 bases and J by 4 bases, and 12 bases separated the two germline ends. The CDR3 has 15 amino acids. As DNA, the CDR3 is TGTGCCAGCAGCTTACGGAGCGGAGTATACAATGAGCAGTTCTTC. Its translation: CASSLRSGVYNEQFF.

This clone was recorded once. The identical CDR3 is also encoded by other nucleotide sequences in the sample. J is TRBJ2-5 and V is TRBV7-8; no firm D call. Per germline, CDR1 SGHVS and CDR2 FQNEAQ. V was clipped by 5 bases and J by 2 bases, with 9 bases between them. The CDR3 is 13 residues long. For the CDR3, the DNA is TGTGCCAGCAGCGGGCCAGGTCAAGAGACCCAGTACTTC. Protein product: CASSGPGQETQYF.

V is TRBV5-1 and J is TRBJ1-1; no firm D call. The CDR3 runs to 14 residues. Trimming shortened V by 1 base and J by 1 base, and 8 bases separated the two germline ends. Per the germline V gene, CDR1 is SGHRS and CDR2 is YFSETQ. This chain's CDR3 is CASSLRGWNTEAFF. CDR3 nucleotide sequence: TGCGCCAGCAGCTTGCGGGGTTGGAACACTGAAGCTTTCTTT.

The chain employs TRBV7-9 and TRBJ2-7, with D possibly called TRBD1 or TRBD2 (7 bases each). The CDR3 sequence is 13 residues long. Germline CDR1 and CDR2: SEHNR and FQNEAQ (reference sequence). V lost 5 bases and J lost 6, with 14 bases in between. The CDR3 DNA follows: TGTGCCAGCAGCAGACAGGGAGGGCTCGAGCAGTACTTC. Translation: CASSRQGGLEQYF.